A selection of T cell receptor beta chains follows, all from one sample in a study of monozygotic twins with inflammatory bowel disease. TCRdb reprocessed the 5' RACE reads, with one entry per CDR3 protein and no DNA. Its listing shows hundreds of thousands of distinct CDR3 sequences. The sample comprised blood. These receptors were taken from a human donor with ulcerative colitis or Crohn's disease, or a healthy co-twin of an affected twin (not recorded which). CDR3s include the opening cysteine and the closing phenylalanine or tryptophan.

V gene,J gene,CDR3 protein
TRBV3-1,TRBJ2-5,CASSQGPGERETQYF
TRBV20-1,TRBJ2-7,CSAMAPNYEQYF
TRBV5-6,TRBJ2-3,CASSPDAASTDTQYF
TRBV7-9,TRBJ1-2,CASSVDSYGYTF
TRBV5-4,TRBJ2-3,CASSRGGETTDTQYF
TRBV20-1,TRBJ2-7,CSARKGQGNYEQYF
TRBV29-1,TRBJ2-3,CSVDGFPSTDTQYF
TRBV11-2,TRBJ2-1,CASSLGQQINEQFF
TRBV20-1,TRBJ2-1,CSATSGGAREQFF
TRBV6-1,TRBJ2-1,CASSPIGLADDNEQFF
TRBV30,TRBJ2-2,CAWSTTGDTGELFF